The 19 T cell receptor beta chains in this list originate from one sample, sequenced in a study of blood T cell repertoires in COVID-19. Generated by immunoSEQ multiplex PCR, the TCRdb table keeps only in-frame clones and is missing some. The sample lists roughly 260,000 clones; 87% were seen once. Sequencing used PBMCs or T cells enriched from blood (not recorded which). The receptors were sampled from a woman aged 25-40 years with acute COVID-19.

The chain carries TRBV6-5 and TRBJ1-1; D might be TRBD1 (5 bases). Trimming pared 2 bases from V and 3 bases from J, leaving 13 bases between. CDR3 length: 15 residues. CDR1 is MNHEY, CDR2 SVGAGI, per germline. The CDR3 loop reads CASSYRRWGDTEAFF. In DNA, the CDR3 is TGTGCCAGCAGTTACCGCCGGTGGGGGGACACTGAAGCTTTCTTT.

The genes are TRBV12-3 or TRBV12-4 and TRBJ1-2; D is unclear. This CDR3 contains 13 residues. V was shortened by 2 bases and J by 8 bases, with 12 bases between the two germline ends. CDR3 nucleotide sequence: TGTGCCAGCAGTTTAAGCGTCCAGAGAGGCTACACCTTC. Amino acid sequence: CASSLSVQRGYTF.

This chain joins TRBV7-9 and TRBJ2-3; TRBD2 aligns across 7 bases. Germline V gives CDR1 SEHNR, CDR2 FQNEAQ (reference sequence). The CDR3 extends over 12 amino acids. V shed 5 bases, J shed 7 bases, and the junction held 3 bases outside the gene matches. CDR3 bases: TGTGCCAGCAGCCCCGGGGGGAATACGCAGTATTTT. Protein sequence: CASSPGGNTQYF.

J is TRBJ2-7 and V is TRBV6-1, with D unresolved. CDR3 size: 14 residues. V dropped 2 bases and J dropped 7 bases, with 15 bases sitting between them. CDR1 and CDR2 (germline): MNHNS, SASEGT. CDR3 residues: CASSEFLAPEEQYF. DNA of the CDR3: TGTGCCAGCAGTGAATTCCTGGCGCCGGAGGAGCAGTACTTC.

This chain uses TRBV13 with TRBJ1-5, with TRBD1 as a possible D gene (5 bases). V lost 3 bases and J lost 7, with 22 bases in between. Germline V CDR1 and CDR2: PRHDT, FYEKMQ (reference sequence). There are 17 residues in the CDR3. CDR3 loop: CASSLGRGFEMGQPQHF. The CDR3 DNA sequence: TGTGCCAGCAGCTTGGGTCGGGGGTTCGAAATGGGGCAGCCCCAGCATTTT. The variable domain in full, with the rest retrieved from reference TRBV13 and TRBJ1-5, is AAGVIQSPRHLIKEKRETATLKCYPIPRHDTVYWYQQGPGQDPQFLISFYEKMQSDKGSIPDRFSAQQFSDYHSELNMSSLELGDSALYFCASSLGRGFEMGQPQHFGDGTRLSIL.

V usage is TRBV10-2 and J usage is TRBJ1-1, with TRBD1 identical over 9 bases. Germline assignment: CDR1 WSHSY and CDR2 SAAADI. The CDR3 contains 14 residues. V shed 6 bases, J shed 5 bases, and the junction held 7 bases outside the gene matches. CDR3 amino acids: CASRTGTGRTEAFF. The CDR3 coding sequence is TGCGCCAGCAGGACCGGGACAGGGAGAACTGAAGCTTTCTTT.

This clone was seen a few times. The chain combines TRBV3-1 (or the pseudogene TRBV3-2) with TRBJ1-2, with no clear D. Germline V gene data show CDR1 as LGHDT and CDR2 as YNNKEL (reference sequence). The CDR3 totals 15 residues. The V end was cut by 2 bases, the J end by 0 bases, with 10 bases between. The CDR3, as DNA: TGTGCCAGCAGCCAATTGGCACTAGCTAACTATGGCTACACCTTC. Translation gives CASSQLALANYGYTF.

The gene calls are TRBV29-1 and TRBJ2-1; possibly TRBD2 for D (6 bases). This CDR3 spans 13 amino acids. From germline, CDR1 is SQVTM and CDR2 ANQGSEA. V was shortened by 6 bases and J by 0 bases, with 9 bases between the two germline ends. The CDR3 DNA follows: TGCAGCGTACGGGGGTACTCCTACAATGAGCAGTTCTTC. Its protein product is CSVRGYSYNEQFF.

This clone has a single count. This sequence joins TRBV7-6 and TRBJ2-2; TRBD1 aligns across 9 bases. This CDR3 spans 18 amino acids. Germline CDR1 is SGHVS and CDR2 is FNYEAQ. V was clipped by 4 bases and J by 7 bases; unmatched bases: 16. Here the CDR3 reads CASSYPRRGGQGYGELFF. CDR3 DNA: TGTGCCAGCAGCTACCCCCGACGCGGGGGACAGGGTTACGGGGAGCTGTTTTTT.

The chain carries TRBV6-5 and TRBJ2-2; no firm D call. Germline lookup yields CDR1 MNHEY and CDR2 SVGAGI. The germline V and J ends were trimmed by 8 bases and 6 bases, with 7 bases remaining between them. This CDR3 spans 11 amino acids. The CDR3 DNA is TGTGCCAGCGGCATCGCCGGGGAGCTGTTTTTT. Residues: CASGIAGELFF.

This clone has only a few counts. This chain links TRBV10-3 with TRBJ1-1, with TRBD1 matching over 12 bases. The germline CDR1 and CDR2 sequences are ENHRY and SYGVKD. The CDR3 is 16 residues long. V gave up 10 bases and J gave up 1 base; unmatched junction bases: 10. The CDR3 is CATIKGTGGRNTEAFF. The CDR3, as DNA: TGTGCCACCATAAAGGGGACAGGGGGCAGGAACACTGAAGCTTTCTTT.

The chain carries TRBV6-2 or TRBV6-3 and TRBJ2-1, with 10 bases fitting TRBD2. Germline V lookup: CDR1 MNHEY, CDR2 SVGEGT. V shed 2 bases and J 14 bases; nucleotides not matched to a gene: 6. The length of the CDR3 is 13 residues. The CDR3 region is CASSYESGGAKFF. Here the CDR3 DNA reads TGTGCCAGCAGTTACGAAAGCGGGGGGGCTAAGTTCTTC.

The V call is TRBV20-1, the J call TRBJ1-5, with a weak D call TRBD1 (6 bases). The CDR3 runs to 10 residues. Germline CDR1 DFQATT, CDR2 SNEGSKA (reference sequence). Trimming shortened V by 6 bases and J by 8 bases, and 8 bases separated the two germline ends. CDR3 loop: CSAAGEPQHF. Written as DNA, the CDR3 is TGCAGTGCCGCAGGGGAGCCCCAGCATTTT.

The V gene is TRBV29-1, the J gene TRBJ2-5; TRBD1 might be the D (5 bases). The germline V gene encodes CDR1 SQVTM and CDR2 ANQGSEA. The ends were cut back, 1 base at V and 5 bases at J, with 14 bases in the middle. The CDR3 is 14 residues long. The CDR3 sequence: CSVEVVAAGETQYF. In DNA form, the CDR3 reads TGCAGCGTTGAAGTAGTGGCCGCAGGGGAGACCCAGTACTTC.

J is TRBJ2-3 and V is TRBV14; D unclear. V was trimmed by 3 bases and J by 1 base, leaving 11 bases between them. The CDR3 runs to 15 residues. Germline loops: CDR1 SGHDN, CDR2 FVKESK. The CDR3 sequence: CASSQRVLGTDTQYF. The DNA of the CDR3 is TGTGCCAGCAGCCAGCGAGTTTTAGGCACAGATACGCAGTATTTT.

The chain uses TRBV27 and TRBJ1-1, with 8 bases that match TRBD1. This CDR3 comprises 14 residues. The ends lost 4 bases at V and 4 bases at J; junction bases unmatched: 5. Germline V lookup: CDR1 MNHEY, CDR2 SMNVEV (reference sequence). CDR3 bases: TGTGCCAGCAGTTCACTACAGGGGGGCACTGAAGCTTTCTTT. This translates into CASSSLQGGTEAFF.

The rearrangement uses TRBV19 and TRBJ1-5, with D possibly TRBD1 on 5 matching bases. Trimming left V 5 bases short and J 2 bases short, with 10 bases between. There are 14 residues in the CDR3. The V gene's germline CDR1 is LNHDA and CDR2 SQIVND (reference sequence). CDR3 bases: TGTGCCAGTAGTTCCTGGGGGGGCAATCAGCCCCAGCATTTT. Amino acid sequence: CASSSWGGNQPQHF.

CDR3 sequence: CASSVLGTGGTDTQYF. CDR3 sequence (DNA): TGTGCCAGCAGCGTTCTAGGGACAGGGGGCACAGATACGCAGTATTTT. The chain couples TRBV9 to TRBJ2-3; 10 bases agree with TRBD1. Trimming at V came to 2 bases and at J to 1 base, leaving 4 bases not matched to a gene. Germline V gene data show CDR1 as SGDLS and CDR2 as YYNGEE. This CDR3 has 16 residues.

This clone has a handful of counts. The rearrangement uses TRBV6-2 or TRBV6-3 and TRBJ1-5, with a weak D call TRBD1 (6 bases). The CDR3 covers 15 residues. Germline V gene lookup returns CDR1 MNHEY and CDR2 SVGEGT. V dropped 6 bases and J dropped 4 bases, with 16 bases sitting between them. The CDR3 spells CASSFGTRRNQPQHF. CDR3 bases: TGTGCCAGCAGCTTCGGGACAAGGAGGAATCAGCCCCAGCATTTT.